These T cell receptor beta chains were read from a single sample in a study of OX40 agonist ivuxolimab in advanced cancers. Clones were sequenced by immunoSEQ multiplex PCR, and TCRdb holds only the in-frame ones, with some missing. The repertoire holds tens of thousands of clones, roughly nine tenths seen once, with about 11% in the top ten. The material sequenced was CD4+ or CD8+ T cells sorted from blood, taken in a trial of the OX40 agonist ivuxolimab. The receptors stem from an adult with an advanced solid tumor such as melanoma, head and neck, liver or kidney cancer. Each CDR3 is given with its conserved first and last residue. A D gene is named only where the DNA matches it firmly.

CASSKLVGFYNEQFF	15	.	TRBV21-1	TRBJ2-1
CSVTGTSAPYEQYF	14	TRBD2	TRBV29-1	TRBJ2-7
CASGLGQGDQPQHF	14	TRBD1	TRBV12-5	TRBJ1-5
CASSVLGTDTQYF	13	.	TRBV5-4	TRBJ2-3
CASRPGGETQYF	12	TRBD2	TRBV6-6	TRBJ2-5
CAIKFLPNTEAFF	13	.	TRBV10-3	TRBJ1-1
CASAPGPTGELFF	13	.	TRBV6-5	TRBJ2-2
CASSSLVNSPLHF	13	.	TRBV28	TRBJ1-6
CASSLSPGRQDTDTQYF	17	.	TRBV28	TRBJ2-3
CASRKDGAAETQYF	14	.	TRBV7-9	TRBJ2-5
CASSRSPASTFEKLFF	16	.	TRBV14	TRBJ1-4
CASSLGPGSYNEQYF	15	.	TRBV28	TRBJ2-7
CASSILEYNEQFF	13	.	TRBV19	TRBJ2-1
CASSNGQGQETQYF	14	TRBD1	TRBV19	TRBJ2-5
CAWSVRGGSSYNEQFF	16	TRBD2	TRBV30	TRBJ2-1
CASSEFDRGHQPQHF	15	TRBD1	TRBV6-1	TRBJ1-5
CASRASGTDTQYF	13	.	TRBV4-1	TRBJ2-3
CASSLQGAQVDEQFF	15	TRBD1	TRBV7-9	TRBJ2-1
CASSQGAGAWAEAFF	15	.	TRBV14	TRBJ1-1
CASSEVNGVNYGYTF	15	.	TRBV6-1	TRBJ1-2
CSARNQETQYF	11	.	TRBV29-1	TRBJ2-5
CASSKPGDGYEQYF	14	.	TRBV19	TRBJ2-7
CASSRAGPRSLNTEAFF	17	.	TRBV19	TRBJ1-1
CASTQATPGNTEAFF	15	.	TRBV28	TRBJ1-1
CASSRQGIGGELFF	14	TRBD1	TRBV19	TRBJ2-2
CASTGVGAQAYEQYF	15	.	TRBV19	TRBJ2-7
CASSSPADKNTGELFF	16	.	TRBV6-6	TRBJ2-2
CASSLMWAQGNQPQHF	16	.	TRBV28	TRBJ1-5
CASSLTLGSSYNEQFF	16	.	TRBV7-2	TRBJ2-1
CASSEVRLAVYNEQFF	16	.	TRBV2	TRBJ2-1
CASSRDRGVEKLFF	14	TRBD1	TRBV2	TRBJ1-4
CASSLGSDYEQYF	13	.	TRBV5-1	.
CASSLKGLTVSTDTQYF	17	.	TRBV18	TRBJ2-3
CASSSGTGRNTEAFF	15	TRBD1	TRBV5-4	TRBJ1-1
CASSPRVGGSQETQYF	16	.	TRBV18	TRBJ2-5
CASSLTRQVYEQYF	14	.	TRBV28	TRBJ2-7
CASSPRGGQTGGPYEQYF	18	.	TRBV9	TRBJ2-7
CASSPSISTDTQYF	14	.	TRBV18	TRBJ2-3
CAIGGTSATGQFF	13	TRBD2	TRBV10-3	TRBJ2-1
CASSNQETQYF	11	.	TRBV5-4	TRBJ2-5
CATSASSAAGYTF	13	.	TRBV15	TRBJ1-2
CASSIQGDYEQYF	13	.	TRBV19	.